This T cell receptor beta chain comes out of a study of T cell responses to AZD1222 COVID-19 vaccine. Data came from immunoSEQ multiplex PCR; TCRdb stores just in-frame clones and leaves some out. The repertoire holds 100,000 to 150,000 clones, with about 89% as singletons. Here the sequenced sample was peripheral blood, taken on day 0 of AZD1222 vaccination. The source of this sequence is an adult in good health.

CDR3 loop: CASTPQGAENTEAFF. CDR3 coding DNA: TGCGCCAGCACCCCTCAGGGGGCAGAGAACACTGAAGCTTTCTTT. The rearrangement joins TRBV5-1 to TRBJ1-1, with 8 positions matching TRBD1. The germline CDR1 and CDR2 sequences are SGHRS and YFSETQ. CDR3 length: 15 amino acids. V lost 6 bases and J lost 1; bases outside the gene matches: 8.